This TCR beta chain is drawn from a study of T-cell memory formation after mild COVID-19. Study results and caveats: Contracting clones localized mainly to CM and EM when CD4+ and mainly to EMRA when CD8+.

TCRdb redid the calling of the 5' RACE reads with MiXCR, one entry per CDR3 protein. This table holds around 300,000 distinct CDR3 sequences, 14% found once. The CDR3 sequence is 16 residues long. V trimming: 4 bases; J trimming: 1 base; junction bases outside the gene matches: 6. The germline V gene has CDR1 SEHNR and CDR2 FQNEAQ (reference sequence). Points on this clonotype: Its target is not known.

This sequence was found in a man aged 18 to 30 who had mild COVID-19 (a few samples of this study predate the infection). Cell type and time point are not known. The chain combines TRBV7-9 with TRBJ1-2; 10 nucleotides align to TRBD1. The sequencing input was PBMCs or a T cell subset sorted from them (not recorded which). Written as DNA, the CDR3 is TGTGCCAGCAGCTCCACGGACAGGGGGATTAACTATGGCTACACCTTC. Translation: CASSSTDRGINYGYTF.